The entry below describes one T cell receptor beta chain. Its antigen is unknown. In the PCR, 60 Vbeta and 13 Jbeta primers were used. Clones were sequenced by immunoSEQ multiplex PCR, and TCRdb holds only the in-frame ones, with some missing. Here the sample table reports 150,000 or so clones. These data are taken from a study of cytomegalovirus exposure and HLA in healthy donors. The length of the CDR3 is 15 residues. V lost 1 base, J lost 0 bases, and 9 bases lay in between. Germline V gives CDR1 MGHRA, CDR2 YSYEKL. At the time of sampling, donors were nominally healthy, though unrecorded immune exposures were likely. Broader study findings: Sequencing likely produced, as an artifact, a cluster of highly shared sequence variants. Among the CMV-associated chains, three were confirmed in vitro as specific for CMV antigens. Cytomegalovirus association was listed for under 200 TCR beta chains.

The rearrangement links TRBV4-1 to TRBJ1-2; no firm D call. The receptor's source is a woman in her 50s in good health and CMV-seronegative. Sequenced input: PBMCs. The CDR3 coding sequence is TGCGCCAGCAGCCAAGTTGAGAGAGCTAACTATGGCTACACCTTC. Protein: CASSQVERANYGYTF.